A selection of T cell receptor beta chains follows, all from one sample in a study of shared clonotypes between healthy human individuals. The assay was immunoSEQ multiplex PCR, and TCRdb's table has in-frame clones only and misses some. The table has roughly 2 million clones, roughly 96% seen once. The sequencing input was naive CD4+ T cells sorted from blood. Source of these receptors: a man younger than 35 in good health. CDR3s include the opening cysteine and the closing phenylalanine or tryptophan. Fields, in order: V gene, D gene, clone size, J gene, CDR3 protein, CDR3 DNA. D genes are given only for firm matches. Some rows mark clone size as missing; the rest say once, few, many or name a class of expanded clone.

V gene: TRBV28
D gene: NA
clone size: NA
J gene: TRBJ1-3
CDR3 protein: CASRQAGGNTIYF
CDR3 DNA: TGTGCCAGCAGGCAAGCAGGGGGAAACACCATATATTTT

V gene: TRBV4-1
D gene: NA
clone size: few
J gene: TRBJ2-5
CDR3 protein: CASSRSGAQGGETQYF
CDR3 DNA: TGCGCCAGCAGCCGGTCGGGGGCCCAGGGAGGAGAGACCCAGTACTTC

V gene: TRBV7-9
D gene: TRBD1
clone size: once
J gene: TRBJ2-5
CDR3 protein: CASSLVGTGGWETQYF
CDR3 DNA: TGTGCCAGCAGCTTAGTTGGGACAGGGGGCTGGGAGACCCAGTACTTC

V gene: TRBV5-4
D gene: NA
clone size: NA
J gene: TRBJ2-3
CDR3 protein: CASSRGGGSTDTQYF
CDR3 DNA: TGTGCCAGCAGCAGGGGAGGCGGTAGCACAGATACGCAGTATTTT

V gene: TRBV7-2
D gene: TRBD1
clone size: NA
J gene: TRBJ2-2
CDR3 protein: CASSSQGAGTGELFF
CDR3 DNA: TGTGCCAGCAGCTCACAGGGGGCAGGGACCGGGGAGCTGTTTTTT

V gene: TRBV28
D gene: NA
clone size: once
J gene: TRBJ2-1
CDR3 protein: CASTGRGLVQFF
CDR3 DNA: TGTGCCAGCACGGGAAGGGGGTTGGTGCAGTTCTTC

V gene: TRBV28
D gene: NA
clone size: NA
J gene: TRBJ2-3
CDR3 protein: CASSSTGDTQYF
CDR3 DNA: TGTGCCAGCAGTTCCACAGGAGATACGCAGTATTTT

V gene: TRBV10-3
D gene: NA
clone size: NA
J gene: TRBJ1-1
CDR3 protein: CAIKSGVANTEAFF
CDR3 DNA: TGTGCCATCAAATCCGGGGTGGCAAACACTGAAGCTTTCTTT

V gene: TRBV18
D gene: TRBD1
clone size: NA
J gene: TRBJ2-2
CDR3 protein: CASSHRQGTNTGELFF
CDR3 DNA: TGTGCCAGCTCACATAGACAGGGAACGAACACCGGGGAGCTGTTTTTT

V gene: TRBV20-1
D gene: NA
clone size: NA
J gene: TRBJ2-3
CDR3 protein: CSAWPEGPYF
CDR3 DNA: TGCAGTGCATGGCCGGAGGGCCCCTATTTT

V gene: TRBV4-1
D gene: NA
clone size: NA
J gene: TRBJ2-7
CDR3 protein: CASSPVSGTGRGSEQYF
CDR3 DNA: TGCGCCAGCAGCCCCGTCTCCGGGACCGGACGAGGATCCGAGCAGTACTTC

V gene: TRBV6-1
D gene: NA
clone size: NA
J gene: TRBJ2-4
CDR3 protein: CASSAGEENIQYF
CDR3 DNA: TGTGCCAGCAGTGCGGGGGAGGAAAACATTCAGTACTTC

V gene: TRBV19
D gene: TRBD1
clone size: NA
J gene: TRBJ2-7
CDR3 protein: CASNTISGTGTYEQYF
CDR3 DNA: TGTGCCAGCAATACAATCTCCGGGACAGGGACCTACGAGCAGTACTTC

V gene: TRBV4-3
D gene: NA
clone size: NA
J gene: TRBJ2-1
CDR3 protein: CASSQDGAADEQFF
CDR3 DNA: TGCGCCAGCAGCCAAGATGGGGCTGCAGATGAGCAGTTCTTC

V gene: TRBV5-1
D gene: NA
clone size: NA
J gene: TRBJ2-4
CDR3 protein: CASSLDILAKNIQYF
CDR3 DNA: TGCGCCAGCAGCTTGGACATCTTAGCCAAAAACATTCAGTACTTC

V gene: TRBV4-3
D gene: NA
clone size: NA
J gene: TRBJ2-6
CDR3 protein: CASSQPGNGANVLTF
CDR3 DNA: TGCGCCAGCAGCCAACCAGGGAACGGGGCCAACGTCCTGACTTTC

V gene: TRBV4-3
D gene: NA
clone size: NA
J gene: TRBJ2-1
CDR3 protein: CASSPHLVAAYNEQFF
CDR3 DNA: TGCGCCAGCAGCCCCCACCTGGTAGCGGCCTACAATGAGCAGTTCTTC

V gene: TRBV19
D gene: NA
clone size: NA
J gene: TRBJ2-5
CDR3 protein: CASRRQIGGLQETQYF
CDR3 DNA: TGTGCCAGTAGGAGACAAATAGGGGGTCTCCAAGAGACCCAGTACTTC

V gene: TRBV30
D gene: TRBD1
clone size: once
J gene: TRBJ2-1
CDR3 protein: CAWSVSDRGRNEQFF
CDR3 DNA: TGTGCCTGGAGTGTATCGGACAGGGGCAGAAATGAGCAGTTCTTC

V gene: TRBV7-2
D gene: TRBD1
clone size: NA
J gene: TRBJ2-1
CDR3 protein: CASSWPGQGSYNEQFF
CDR3 DNA: TGTGCCAGCAGCTGGCCGGGACAGGGGTCCTACAATGAGCAGTTCTTC

V gene: TRBV29-1
D gene: TRBD2
clone size: NA
J gene: TRBJ2-3
CDR3 protein: CSVRTSGGARDTQYF
CDR3 DNA: TGCAGCGTCCGGACTAGCGGGGGGGCCAGGGATACGCAGTATTTT

V gene: TRBV5-1
D gene: TRBD1
clone size: NA
J gene: TRBJ2-5
CDR3 protein: CASSVGTGGQETQYF
CDR3 DNA: TGCGCCAGCAGCGTAGGGACAGGGGGCCAAGAGACCCAGTACTTC

V gene: TRBV6-1
D gene: TRBD2
clone size: NA
J gene: TRBJ2-5
CDR3 protein: CASSEGKAGEETQYF
CDR3 DNA: TGTGCCAGCAGTGAAGGCAAAGCGGGGGAAGAGACCCAGTACTTC

V gene: TRBV30
D gene: NA
clone size: NA
J gene: TRBJ2-3
CDR3 protein: CAWSTPPAITDTQYF
CDR3 DNA: TGTGCCTGGAGTACCCCCCCCGCGATCACAGATACGCAGTATTTT

V gene: TRBV7-3
D gene: NA
clone size: NA
J gene: TRBJ2-5
CDR3 protein: CASSIERGETQYF
CDR3 DNA: TGTGCCAGCAGCATCGAACGAGGAGAGACCCAGTACTTC

V gene: TRBV7-2
D gene: TRBD1
clone size: NA
J gene: TRBJ1-5
CDR3 protein: CASSPGQGLWNQPQHF
CDR3 DNA: TGTGCCAGCAGCCCCGGACAGGGGCTATGGAATCAGCCCCAGCATTTT

V gene: TRBV7-9
D gene: NA
clone size: NA
J gene: TRBJ2-5
CDR3 protein: CASSLAPGIGETQYF
CDR3 DNA: TGTGCCAGCAGCTTAGCCCCCGGGATAGGGGAGACCCAGTACTTC

V gene: TRBV7-9
D gene: NA
clone size: NA
J gene: TRBJ2-3
CDR3 protein: CASSPVDTQYF
CDR3 DNA: TGTGCCAGCAGCCCCGTTGATACGCAGTATTTT

V gene: TRBV6-5
D gene: TRBD1
clone size: NA
J gene: TRBJ1-4
CDR3 protein: CASRRDSINEKLFF
CDR3 DNA: TGTGCCAGCAGACGGGACAGCATTAATGAAAAACTGTTTTTT

V gene: TRBV11-2
D gene: NA
clone size: NA
J gene: TRBJ1-3
CDR3 protein: CASSLAAGLPSGNTIYF
CDR3 DNA: TGTGCCAGCAGCTTAGCCGCGGGGCTGCCCTCTGGAAACACCATATATTTT

V gene: TRBV14
D gene: NA
clone size: NA
J gene: TRBJ1-2
CDR3 protein: CASSPGPFYGYTF
CDR3 DNA: TGTGCCAGCAGCCCCGGACCGTTCTATGGCTACACCTTC

V gene: TRBV10-3
D gene: TRBD2
clone size: NA
J gene: TRBJ2-5
CDR3 protein: CAISGSGGEQETQYF
CDR3 DNA: TGTGCCATCAGTGGGAGCGGGGGCGAACAAGAGACCCAGTACTTC

V gene: TRBV6-5
D gene: NA
clone size: few
J gene: TRBJ1-2
CDR3 protein: CASSYDRNYGYTF
CDR3 DNA: TGTGCCAGCAGTTACGACAGGAACTATGGCTACACCTTC

V gene: TRBV6-1
D gene: NA
clone size: NA
J gene: TRBJ1-1
CDR3 protein: CASREGTVNTEAFF
CDR3 DNA: TGTGCCAGCAGGGAAGGGACGGTGAACACTGAAGCTTTCTTT

V gene: TRBV5-1
D gene: NA
clone size: few
J gene: TRBJ1-2
CDR3 protein: CASSLAANYGYTF
CDR3 DNA: TGCGCCAGCAGCTTGGCAGCTAACTATGGCTACACCTTC

V gene: TRBV15
D gene: NA
clone size: NA
J gene: TRBJ2-7
CDR3 protein: CATSRAANSYEQYF
CDR3 DNA: TGTGCCACCAGCAGAGCGGCCAACTCCTACGAGCAGTACTTC

V gene: TRBV29-1
D gene: NA
clone size: NA
J gene: TRBJ1-1
CDR3 protein: CSVEETDTEAFF
CDR3 DNA: TGCAGCGTTGAAGAAACGGACACTGAAGCTTTCTTT

V gene: TRBV18
D gene: NA
clone size: once
J gene: TRBJ1-1
CDR3 protein: CASSPATGYTEAFF
CDR3 DNA: TGTGCCAGCTCACCAGCGACAGGTTACACTGAAGCTTTCTTT

V gene: TRBV27
D gene: TRBD2
clone size: NA
J gene: TRBJ2-7
CDR3 protein: CASSSYLTSGYEQYF
CDR3 DNA: TGTGCCAGCAGTTCATATTTGACTAGCGGCTACGAGCAGTACTTC

V gene: TRBV11-2
D gene: NA
clone size: NA
J gene: TRBJ1-5
CDR3 protein: CASSLDAGQPQHF
CDR3 DNA: TGTGCCAGCAGCTTGGATGCGGGTCAGCCCCAGCATTTT

V gene: TRBV28
D gene: TRBD2
clone size: once
J gene: TRBJ2-4
CDR3 protein: CASSSPRRGGNIQYF
CDR3 DNA: TGTGCCAGCAGTTCCCCAAGGCGGGGAGGGAACATTCAGTACTTC

V gene: TRBV9
D gene: NA
clone size: NA
J gene: TRBJ1-6
CDR3 protein: CASSVDPDRSSYNSPLHF
CDR3 DNA: TGTGCCAGCAGCGTAGATCCCGACAGGAGCTCCTATAATTCACCCCTCCACTTT

V gene: TRBV6-6
D gene: NA
clone size: NA
J gene: TRBJ1-2
CDR3 protein: CASSTEYGYTF
CDR3 DNA: TGTGCCAGTTCAACAGAGTATGGCTACACCTTC

V gene: TRBV6-5
D gene: TRBD2
clone size: NA
J gene: TRBJ2-5
CDR3 protein: CASSYTLSGGAETQYF
CDR3 DNA: TGTGCCAGCAGTTACACGCTATCGGGGGGGGCCGAGACCCAGTACTTC

V gene: TRBV6-1
D gene: TRBD1
clone size: NA
J gene: TRBJ1-4
CDR3 protein: CASSERTGSNEKLFF
CDR3 DNA: TGTGCCAGCAGTGAAAGGACAGGGTCTAATGAAAAACTGTTTTTT

V gene: TRBV25-1
D gene: NA
clone size: NA
J gene: TRBJ1-3
CDR3 protein: CASSTGSGNTIYF
CDR3 DNA: TGTGCCAGCAGTACAGGCTCTGGAAACACCATATATTTT

V gene: TRBV7-6
D gene: TRBD2
clone size: NA
J gene: TRBJ2-2
CDR3 protein: CATQPLSGRANTGELFF
CDR3 DNA: TGTGCCACTCAACCCCTGAGCGGGAGAGCTAACACCGGGGAGCTGTTTTTT

V gene: TRBV7-7
D gene: TRBD2
clone size: NA
J gene: TRBJ2-5
CDR3 protein: CASSSRTSEETQYF
CDR3 DNA: TGTGCTAGCAGCTCCCGGACTAGCGAAGAGACCCAGTACTTC

V gene: TRBV23-1
D gene: TRBD1
clone size: NA
J gene: TRBJ1-5
CDR3 protein: CASSQWVRGSPYSNQPQHF
CDR3 DNA: TGCGCCAGCAGTCAATGGGTCAGGGGGAGCCCATATAGCAATCAGCCCCAGCATTTT

V gene: TRBV30
D gene: NA
clone size: NA
J gene: TRBJ1-2
CDR3 protein: CAWSEGNRYGYTF
CDR3 DNA: TGTGCCTGGAGTGAAGGGAATCGCTATGGCTACACCTTC

V gene: TRBV2
D gene: TRBD2
clone size: NA
J gene: TRBJ2-2
CDR3 protein: CASRRTSGGNTGELFF
CDR3 DNA: TGTGCCAGCAGAAGGACTAGCGGAGGGAACACCGGGGAGCTGTTTTTT

V gene: TRBV7-9
D gene: NA
clone size: NA
J gene: TRBJ2-2
CDR3 protein: CASSLGASGELFF
CDR3 DNA: TGTGCCAGCAGCTTAGGGGCTTCCGGGGAGCTGTTTTTT

V gene: TRBV6-5
D gene: NA
clone size: NA
J gene: TRBJ2-2
CDR3 protein: CASSSGTNTGELFF
CDR3 DNA: TGTGCCAGCAGTTCGGGGACTAACACCGGGGAGCTGTTTTTT

V gene: TRBV6-1
D gene: NA
clone size: NA
J gene: TRBJ1-2
CDR3 protein: CASSENYYGYTF
CDR3 DNA: TGTGCCAGCAGTGAAAACTATTATGGCTACACCTTC

V gene: TRBV7-9
D gene: NA
clone size: few
J gene: TRBJ1-2
CDR3 protein: CASSLVHDGYTF
CDR3 DNA: TGTGCCAGCAGCTTAGTACATGATGGCTACACCTTC

V gene: TRBV30
D gene: NA
clone size: NA
J gene: TRBJ2-7
CDR3 protein: CAWGPSAPYEQYF
CDR3 DNA: TGTGCCTGGGGCCCTTCTGCTCCCTACGAGCAGTACTTC

V gene: TRBV28
D gene: TRBD1
clone size: NA
J gene: TRBJ1-2
CDR3 protein: CASSSGQGGYTF
CDR3 DNA: TGTGCCAGCAGTTCGGGACAGGGGGGTTACACCTTC

V gene: TRBV11-2
D gene: TRBD1
clone size: NA
J gene: TRBJ1-2
CDR3 protein: CASSLKTGANYGYTF
CDR3 DNA: TGTGCCAGCAGCTTAAAGACAGGGGCTAACTATGGCTACACCTTC

V gene: TRBV25-1
D gene: TRBD1
clone size: few
J gene: TRBJ2-3
CDR3 protein: CASSSLPGTGRTDTQYF
CDR3 DNA: TGTGCCAGCAGTTCCCTACCCGGGACAGGGAGGACAGATACGCAGTATTTT